The source of this T cell receptor beta chain is a study of cytomegalovirus exposure and HLA in healthy donors. Both 60 Vbeta primers and 13 Jbeta primers went into the PCR. Sequenced by immunoSEQ multiplex PCR; TCRdb stores in-frame clones only, minus some. Of approximately 140,000 clones listed, approximately 85% are singletons. V shed 5 bases, J shed 1 base, and the junction held 7 bases outside the gene matches. Germline-derived CDR1 and CDR2 are GTSNPN and SVGIG (reference sequence). The CDR3 has 14 residues. Input material: PBMCs. The receptor's source is a boy younger than 18 in good health and CMV-seronegative. This chain joins TRBV30 and TRBJ2-5, with 7 positions matching TRBD2. The DNA of the CDR3 is TGTGCCTGGGGCCTCCTAGCGGCCCAAGAGACCCAGTACTTC. Protein product: CAWGLLAAQETQYF. The full variable domain, with the rest looked up from reference TRBV30 and TRBJ2-5, is SQTIHQWPATLVQPVGSPLSLECTVEGTSNPNLYWYRQAAGRGLQLLFYSVGIGQISSEVPQNLSASRPQDRQFILSSKKLLLSDSGFYLCAWGLLAAQETQYFGPGTRLLVL.